What follows describes a single TCR beta chain. The sample comes from a study of CD8+CD57+ T cells in acquired aplastic anemia. For the study at large: Sorted CD4+ and CD8+ cells gave an average of approximately 3.1 ug of DNA.

Those patients picked for sequencing had displayed CD8+CD57+ cell expansion on flow cytometry. The J segment lost 6 bases and the V segment lost 6 bases, leaving 3 bases of the junction unmatched. The germline CDR1 and CDR2 sequences are SQVTM and ANQGSEA. This CDR3 region has 11 residues. The TCR beta profiling, which covered VDJ combination and CDR3 sequence, was carried out using genomic DNA as the template. TCRdb fed the reads into MiXCR, producing one record per CDR3 protein. The sample carries roughly 80,000 distinct CDR3 sequences, 70% recorded once. This clonotype originated in a human donor with aplastic anemia. Sample: sorted CD4+, CD8+, or CD8+CD57+ T cells (not recorded which) from PBMCs. The chain recombines TRBV29-1 with TRBJ1-2, with 8 nucleotides matching TRBD1. The CDR3 region is CSVSGGDGYTF. The CDR3 DNA follows: TGCAGCGTGTCAGGGGGCGATGGCTACACCTTC.